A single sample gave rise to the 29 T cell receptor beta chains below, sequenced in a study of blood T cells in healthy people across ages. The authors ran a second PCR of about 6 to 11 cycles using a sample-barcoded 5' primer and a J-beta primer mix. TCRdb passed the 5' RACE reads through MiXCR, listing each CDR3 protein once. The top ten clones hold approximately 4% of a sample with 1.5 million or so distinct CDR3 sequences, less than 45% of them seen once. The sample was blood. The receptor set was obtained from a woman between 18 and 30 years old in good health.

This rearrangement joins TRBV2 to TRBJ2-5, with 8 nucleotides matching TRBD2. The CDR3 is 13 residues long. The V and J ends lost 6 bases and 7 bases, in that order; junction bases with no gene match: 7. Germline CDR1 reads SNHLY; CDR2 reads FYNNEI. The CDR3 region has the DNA TGTGCCAGCAGCTTCGGACTAGCAGGGACCCAGTACTTC. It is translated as CASSFGLAGTQYF.

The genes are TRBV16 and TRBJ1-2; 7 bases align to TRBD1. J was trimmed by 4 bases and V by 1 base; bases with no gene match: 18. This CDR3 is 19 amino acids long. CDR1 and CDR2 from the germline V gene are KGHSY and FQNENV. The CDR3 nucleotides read TGTGCCAGCAGCCAATTTCGGAAACACAGGGGCGAACGGGGCTATGGCTACACCTTC. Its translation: CASSQFRKHRGERGYGYTF.

The CDR3 DNA reads TGTGCCAGCAGCTTCTATAGCGGGCAACTTTCCTACAATGAGCAGTACTTC. This codes for CASSFYSGQLSYNEQYF. The rearrangement links TRBV5-6 to TRBJ2-1; TRBD2 matches at 7 bases. The J call may be in error: the DNA end matches TRBJ2-7 better. This CDR3 comprises 17 residues. Germline CDR1 and CDR2: SGHDT and YYEEEE.

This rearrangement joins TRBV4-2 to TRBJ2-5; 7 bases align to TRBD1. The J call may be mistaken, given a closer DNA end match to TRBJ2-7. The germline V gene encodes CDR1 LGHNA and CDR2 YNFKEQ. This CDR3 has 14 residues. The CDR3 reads CASSRGTGDDEQYF. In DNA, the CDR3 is TGTGCCAGCAGCCGGGGAACAGGGGATGACGAGCAGTACTTC.

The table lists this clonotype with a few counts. CDR3 sequence reads: CASSPRAGRLEAFF. The CDR3 nucleotides read TGTGCCAGCAGCCCGAGGGCAGGGCGACTTGAAGCTTTCTTT. The chain is built from TRBV7-9 and TRBJ1-1; D may be TRBD1 (5 bases). Per the germline V gene, CDR1 is SEHNR and CDR2 is FQNEAQ (reference sequence). The germline V and J ends were trimmed by 5 bases and 7 bases, with 17 bases remaining between them. CDR3 length: 14 amino acids.

CDR3 sequence reads: CASSQDRRGGTQYF. DNA for the CDR3: TGCGCCAGCAGCCAAGATCGGCGCGGGGGGACCCAGTATTTT. V and J are TRBV4-3 and TRBJ2-3; 8 bases fit TRBD2. From germline, CDR1 is LGHNA and CDR2 YSLEER. The V and J ends lost 0 bases and 12 bases, in that order; junction bases with no gene match: 8. The CDR3 contains 14 residues.

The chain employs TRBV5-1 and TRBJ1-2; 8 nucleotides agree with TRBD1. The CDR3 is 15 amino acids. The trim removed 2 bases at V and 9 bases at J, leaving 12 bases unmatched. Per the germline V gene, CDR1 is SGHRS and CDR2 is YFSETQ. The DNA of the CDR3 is TGCGCCAGCAGCTTCAGACAGGGGTCCGAGGGACGCTACACCTTC. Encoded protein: CASSFRQGSEGRYTF.

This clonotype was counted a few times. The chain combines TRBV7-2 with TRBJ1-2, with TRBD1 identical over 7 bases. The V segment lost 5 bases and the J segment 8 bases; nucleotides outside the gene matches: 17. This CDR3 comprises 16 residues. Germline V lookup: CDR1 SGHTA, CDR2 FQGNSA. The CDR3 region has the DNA TGTGCCAGCAGCCCTTCCTACAGGGGATCGGACGGAGGCTACACCTTC. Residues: CASSPSYRGSDGGYTF.

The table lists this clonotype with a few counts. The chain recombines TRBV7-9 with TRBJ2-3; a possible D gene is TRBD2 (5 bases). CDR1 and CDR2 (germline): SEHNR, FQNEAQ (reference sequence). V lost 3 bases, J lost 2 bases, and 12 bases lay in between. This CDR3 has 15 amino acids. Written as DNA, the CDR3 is TGTGCCAGCAGCTTCGAGCGGTTACCCACAGATACGCAGTATTTT. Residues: CASSFERLPTDTQYF.

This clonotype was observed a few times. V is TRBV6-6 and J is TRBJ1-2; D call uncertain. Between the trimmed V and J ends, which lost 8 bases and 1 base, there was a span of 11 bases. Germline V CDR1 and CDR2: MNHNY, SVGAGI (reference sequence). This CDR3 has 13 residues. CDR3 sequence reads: CASGPPLNYGYTF. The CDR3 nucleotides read TGTGCCAGCGGGCCCCCCCTTAACTATGGCTACACCTTC.

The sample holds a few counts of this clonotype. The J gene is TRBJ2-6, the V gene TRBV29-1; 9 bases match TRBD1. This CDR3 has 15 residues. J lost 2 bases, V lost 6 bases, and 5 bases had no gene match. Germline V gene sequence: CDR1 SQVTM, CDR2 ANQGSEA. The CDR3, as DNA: TGCAGCGTGGGACAGGGAAGAGCTGGGGCCAACGTCCTGACTTTC. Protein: CSVGQGRAGANVLTF.

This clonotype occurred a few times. CDR3 loop: CSARDYRTDTQYF. DNA for the CDR3: TGCAGTGCTAGGGACTATCGCACAGATACGCAGTATTTT. The chain has TRBV20-1 and TRBJ2-3; perhaps TRBD2 as D (6 bases). This CDR3 is 13 amino acids long. The V and J ends lost 3 bases and 1 base respectively, with 8 bases between them. The germline gives CDR1 DFQATT, CDR2 SNEGSKA (reference sequence).

The CDR3 here is CASSLRGLDREDNSPLHF. CDR3 bases: TGTGCCAGCAGCCTCCGGGGATTGGACAGGGAGGATAATTCACCCCTCCACTTT. This chain links TRBV5-6 with TRBJ1-6; 8 bases are shared with TRBD1. Germline-derived CDR1 and CDR2 are SGHDT and YYEEEE. This CDR3 has 18 residues. Losses at the gene ends were 4 bases for V and 5 bases for J; bases not matched to a gene: 14.

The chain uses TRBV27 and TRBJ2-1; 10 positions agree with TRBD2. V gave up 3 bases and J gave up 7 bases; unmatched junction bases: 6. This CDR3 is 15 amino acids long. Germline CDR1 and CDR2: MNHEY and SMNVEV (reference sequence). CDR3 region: CASSLWSSGRNEQFF. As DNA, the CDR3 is TGTGCCAGCAGTTTGTGGTCTAGCGGGAGAAATGAGCAGTTCTTC.

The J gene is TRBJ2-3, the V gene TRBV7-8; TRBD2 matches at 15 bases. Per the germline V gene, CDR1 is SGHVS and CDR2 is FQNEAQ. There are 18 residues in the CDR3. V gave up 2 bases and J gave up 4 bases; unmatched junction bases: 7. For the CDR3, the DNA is TGTGCCAGCAGCTTATTTGGGACTAGCGGGGGGCGGGCAGATACGCAGTATTTT. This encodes CASSLFGTSGGRADTQYF.

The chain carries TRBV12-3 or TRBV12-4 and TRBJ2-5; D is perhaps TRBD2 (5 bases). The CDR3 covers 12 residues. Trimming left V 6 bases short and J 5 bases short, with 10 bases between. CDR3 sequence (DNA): TGTGCCAGCAGGGAGGTGGGGGAGACCCAGTACTTC. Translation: CASREVGETQYF.

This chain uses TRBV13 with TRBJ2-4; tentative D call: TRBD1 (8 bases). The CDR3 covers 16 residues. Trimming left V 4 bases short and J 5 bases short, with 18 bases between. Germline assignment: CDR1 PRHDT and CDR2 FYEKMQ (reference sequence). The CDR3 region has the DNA TGTGCCAGCAGCTCCGGGACAGGTCGGGGGGAAAACATTCAGTACTTC. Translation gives CASSSGTGRGENIQYF.

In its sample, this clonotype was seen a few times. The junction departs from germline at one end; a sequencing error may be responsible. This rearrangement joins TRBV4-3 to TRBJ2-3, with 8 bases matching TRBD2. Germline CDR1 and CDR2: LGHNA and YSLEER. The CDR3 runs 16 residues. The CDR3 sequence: CASSQDSSGSTDTQYF. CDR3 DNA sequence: TGTGCCAGCAGCCAAGATTCTAGCGGGAGCACAGATACGCAGTATTTT.

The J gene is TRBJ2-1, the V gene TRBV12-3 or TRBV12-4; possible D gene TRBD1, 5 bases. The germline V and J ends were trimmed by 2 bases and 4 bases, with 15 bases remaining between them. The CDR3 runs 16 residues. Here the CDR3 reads CASSLMSGKQYNEQFF. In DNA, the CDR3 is TGTGCCAGCAGTTTAATGTCAGGGAAGCAATACAATGAGCAGTTCTTC.

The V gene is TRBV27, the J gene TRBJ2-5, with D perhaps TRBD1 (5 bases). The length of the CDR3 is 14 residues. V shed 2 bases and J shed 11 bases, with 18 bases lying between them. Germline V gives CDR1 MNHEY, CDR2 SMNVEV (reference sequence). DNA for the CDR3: TGTGCCAGCAGTTTAGCAGGGCCCTTCAGTGAGCAGTACTTC. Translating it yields CASSLAGPFSEQYF.

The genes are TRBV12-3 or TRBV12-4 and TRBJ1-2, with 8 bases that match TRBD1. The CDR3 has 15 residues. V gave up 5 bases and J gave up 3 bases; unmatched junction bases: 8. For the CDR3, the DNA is TGTGCCAGCAGTCCTCCCAGGGGGCCTGACTATGGCTACACCTTC. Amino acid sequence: CASSPPRGPDYGYTF.

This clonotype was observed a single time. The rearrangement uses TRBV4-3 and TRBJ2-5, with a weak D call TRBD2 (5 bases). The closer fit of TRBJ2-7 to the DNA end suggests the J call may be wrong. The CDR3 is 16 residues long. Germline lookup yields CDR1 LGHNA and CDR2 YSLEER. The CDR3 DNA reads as TGCGCCAGCAGCCAAGATAGGCTAGGAGGTAGCTACGAGCAGTACTTC. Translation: CASSQDRLGGSYEQYF.

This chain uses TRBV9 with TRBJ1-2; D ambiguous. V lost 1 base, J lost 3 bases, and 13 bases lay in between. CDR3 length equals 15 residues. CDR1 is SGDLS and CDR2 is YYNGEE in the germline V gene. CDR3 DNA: TGTGCCAGCAGCGTAAACCGAGTTCGGGACTATGGCTACACCTTC. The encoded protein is CASSVNRVRDYGYTF.

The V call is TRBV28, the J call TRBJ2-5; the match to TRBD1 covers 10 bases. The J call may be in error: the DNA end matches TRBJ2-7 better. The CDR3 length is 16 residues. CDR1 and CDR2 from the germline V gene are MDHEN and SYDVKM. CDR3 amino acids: CASRPPGQGFPYEQYF. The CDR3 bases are TGTGCCAGCAGGCCTCCGGGACAGGGGTTTCCTTACGAGCAGTACTTC.

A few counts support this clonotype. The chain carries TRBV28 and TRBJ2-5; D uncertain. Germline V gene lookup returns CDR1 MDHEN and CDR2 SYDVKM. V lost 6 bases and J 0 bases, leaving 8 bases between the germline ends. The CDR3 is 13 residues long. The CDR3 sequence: CASRKEYQETQYF. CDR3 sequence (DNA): TGTGCCAGCAGGAAAGAGTACCAAGAGACCCAGTACTTC.

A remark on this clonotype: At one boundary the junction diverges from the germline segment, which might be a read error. The CDR3 DNA reads TGTGCCAGCCACGGTGGCAATCGGCCCCAGCATTTT. Encoded protein: CASHGGNRPQHF. The chain recombines TRBV6-6 with TRBJ1-5; D gene ambiguous. The CDR3 is 12 amino acids. CDR1 and CDR2 from the germline V gene are MNHNY and SVGAGI (reference sequence).

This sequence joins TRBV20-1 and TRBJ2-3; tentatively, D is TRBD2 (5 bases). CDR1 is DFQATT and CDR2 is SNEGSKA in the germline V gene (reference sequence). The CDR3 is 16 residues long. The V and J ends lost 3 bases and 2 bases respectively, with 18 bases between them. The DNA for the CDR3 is TGCAGTGCTAGCCCCCCCACGGGATCACACACAGATACGCAGTATTTT. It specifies CSASPPTGSHTDTQYF.

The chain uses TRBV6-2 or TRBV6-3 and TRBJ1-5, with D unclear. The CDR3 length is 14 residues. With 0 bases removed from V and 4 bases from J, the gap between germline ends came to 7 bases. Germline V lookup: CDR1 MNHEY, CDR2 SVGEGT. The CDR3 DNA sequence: TGTGCCAGCAGTTACTCTAGTAAGAATCAGCCCCAGCATTTT. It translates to CASSYSSKNQPQHF.

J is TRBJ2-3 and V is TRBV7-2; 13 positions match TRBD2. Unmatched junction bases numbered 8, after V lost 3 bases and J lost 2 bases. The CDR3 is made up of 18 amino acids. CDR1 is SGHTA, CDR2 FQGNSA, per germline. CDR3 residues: CASSFSGTSGVSTDTQYF. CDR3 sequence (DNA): TGTGCCAGCAGCTTCTCCGGGACTAGCGGGGTGTCCACAGATACGCAGTATTTT.